These T cell receptor beta chains were read from a single sample in a study of CD4 T cells in relation to SARS-CoV-2 and coronaviruses. No antigen has been assigned to these receptors. TCRdb's copy holds only in-frame clones and misses some; the assay was immunoSEQ multiplex PCR. Among roughly 10,000 clones listed, about 81% were seen once. The sample comprised CD4+ T cells from PBMCs, cultured in vitro. These receptors all stem from a human donor in good health. Both conserved end residues are part of each CDR3. D genes are given only for firm matches. Clone size, where shown, is once, few, many, or a class for clones that have expanded.

CASSHYNEQFF	TGTGCCAGCAGCCACTACAATGAGCAGTTCTTC	NA	TRBV11-2	NA	TRBJ2-1
CAWSQGQETQYF	TGTGCCTGGAGTCAGGGGCAAGAGACCCAGTACTTC	NA	TRBV30	NA	TRBJ2-5
CASSSLEATSGGNEQFF	TGTGCCAGCAGTTCCTTGGAAGCCACTAGCGGGGGAAATGAGCAGTTCTTC	TRBD2	TRBV25-1	NA	TRBJ2-1
CASSATGYSGNTIYF	TGTGCCAGCAGCGCGACAGGTTACTCTGGAAACACCATATATTTT	NA	TRBV6-5	NA	TRBJ1-3
CASSFQGNTEAFF	TGTGCCAGCAGCTTTCAGGGAAACACTGAAGCTTTCTTT	NA	TRBV11-3	NA	TRBJ1-1
CASSLQGGSYNEQFF	TGCGCCAGCAGCTTACAGGGGGGGTCCTACAATGAGCAGTTCTTC	NA	TRBV5-1	once	TRBJ2-1
CASSGGQGMWETQYF	TGTGCCAGTAGTGGGGGACAGGGGATGTGGGAGACCCAGTACTTC	TRBD1	TRBV19	NA	TRBJ2-5
CASSLGQNTEAFF	TGTGCCAGCAGCTTAGGTCAGAACACTGAAGCTTTCTTT	NA	TRBV7-2	NA	TRBJ1-1
CASSRGGDPPNYGYTF	TGTGCCAGCAGCCGGGGAGGGGACCCCCCTAACTATGGCTACACCTTC	NA	TRBV7-2	NA	TRBJ1-2
CASSYRSPDTGELFF	TGTGCCAGCAGTTATAGGTCGCCGGACACCGGGGAGCTGTTTTTT	NA	TRBV7-9	NA	TRBJ2-2
CASSQETGEDTDTQYF	TGTGCCAGCAGCCAAGAGACAGGGGAGGACACAGATACGCAGTATTTT	TRBD1	TRBV4-2	NA	TRBJ2-3
CASSLTGTDEAFF	TGTGCCAGCAGCTTAACTGGGACAGATGAAGCTTTCTTT	TRBD1	TRBV7-3	NA	TRBJ1-1
CASSPRRGAGGTDTQYF	TGTGCCAGCAGCCCCCGGCGGGGAGCGGGGGGCACAGATACGCAGTATTTT	TRBD2	TRBV11-3	NA	TRBJ2-3
CASSLSRGNYGYTF	TGTGCCAGCAGCTTAAGCAGGGGGAACTATGGCTACACCTTC	TRBD1	TRBV11-2	NA	TRBJ1-2
CASSIGGRETQYF	TGTGCCAGTAGTATAGGGGGGCGGGAGACCCAGTACTTC	NA	TRBV19	NA	TRBJ2-5
CASSSWITDTQYF	TGTGCCAGCAGCTCGTGGATCACAGATACGCAGTATTTT	NA	TRBV7-9	NA	TRBJ2-3
CASSESKETQYF	TGCGCCAGCAGTGAGTCGAAGGAGACCCAGTACTTC	NA	TRBV10-2	NA	TRBJ2-5
CASRTGAIYGYTF	TGTGCCAGCAGGACAGGAGCCATATACGGCTACACCTTC	NA	TRBV28	few	TRBJ1-2
CASSPERYTDTQYF	TGTGCCAGCAGCCCCGAGAGATACACAGATACGCAGTATTTT	NA	TRBV7-2	NA	TRBJ2-3
CASSYGTGRHEQFF	TGTGCCAGCAGTTACGGGACAGGGCGCCATGAGCAGTTCTTC	TRBD1	TRBV6-5	NA	TRBJ2-1
CASSESVWVQGGETQYF	TGTGCCAGCAGTGAATCGGTATGGGTACAGGGGGGAGAGACCCAGTACTTC	TRBD1	TRBV6-1	NA	TRBJ2-5
CASSLLGSNTGELFF	TGTGCCAGCAGCTTGCTCGGATCTAACACCGGGGAGCTGTTTTTT	NA	TRBV5-4	NA	TRBJ2-2
CASSLVGGGTYEQYF	TGTGCCAGCAGCCTTGTAGGGGGGGGAACCTACGAGCAGTACTTC	NA	TRBV6-5	once	TRBJ2-7
CASSLAGLSSGANVLTF	TGTGCCAGCAGCTTAGCGGGGTTAAGCTCTGGGGCCAACGTCCTGACTTTC	NA	TRBV13	NA	TRBJ2-6
CSILRDRAYNEQFF	TGCAGCATTCTCCGGGACAGGGCCTACAATGAGCAGTTCTTC	TRBD1	TRBV29-1	NA	TRBJ2-1
CASSERTGSHEQYF	TGTGCCAGCAGTGAAAGGACAGGGTCCCACGAGCAGTACTTC	TRBD1	TRBV2	NA	TRBJ2-7
CASSQDSGGANEQFF	TGCGCCAGCAGCCAAGATAGCGGGGGGGCCAATGAGCAGTTCTTC	TRBD2	TRBV4-1	NA	TRBJ2-1
CASSGGLAGGTEQFF	TGTGCCAGCAGTGGGGGCCTAGCGGGGGGAACTGAGCAGTTCTTC	TRBD2	TRBV2	NA	TRBJ2-1